The entry below describes one T cell receptor (beta chain). What it binds is unknown. TCRdb's table, derived via immunoSEQ multiplex PCR, lists solely in-frame clones and lacks some. The data show 150,000 to 180,000 clones, around 84% seen once. CDR1 SGHTS and CDR2 YDEGEE come from the germline V gene. Trimming stripped 2 bases from V and 0 bases from J, with 6 bases between. This CDR3 comprises 13 residues. This entry belongs to a study of cytomegalovirus exposure and HLA in healthy donors. Whole-study results and caveats: The classifier was said to identify cytomegalovirus status with high specificity and sensitivity. Around 160 TCR beta chains were listed as cytomegalovirus-associated.

V is TRBV5-8 and J is TRBJ2-7, with unresolved D. This clonotype was obtained from a human donor in good health. The sequenced material came from PBMCs. CDR3 sequence (DNA): TGTGCCAGCAGCTTCCGGAGCTCCTACGAGCAGTACTTC. Its protein is CASSFRSSYEQYF.